This TCR beta chain is from a study of CD8 T cells in Susac syndrome (dated by TCRdb to between 2018 and 2021). Turning to the overall study: Of the Susac syndrome patients who were sequenced, roughly 6 had clinically active disease and fewer than ten were in clinical remission. Repertoire sequencing was used to test whether CD8+ T cell activation and differentiation in Susac syndrome was antigen driven. At blood withdrawal, Susac syndrome patients were therapy-naive, treated with corticosteroids (with IVIg additionally given to some), or treated with IVIg alone. Beyond this particular receptor, the publication reports: No clonal expansion was detected in the CD4+ T cell repertoire of Susac syndrome patients. The number of individuals in the TCR sequencing and HLA analysis was recognized as being relatively small.

From V the trimming removes 2 bases and from J it removes 9 bases, while the gene matches leave 16 bases of the junction unaccounted for. The germline V gene encodes CDR1 KGHSH and CDR2 LQKENI. The CDR3 covers 16 residues, taking in both the cysteine and the phenylalanine. Just the 48-base CDR3 DNA is kept, in frame starting at base 1. High-throughput TCR beta sequencing profiled peripheral blood CD8+ and CD4+ T cells from healthy donors, Susac syndrome patients and multiple sclerosis patients. Susac syndrome patients met recently defined diagnostic criteria for definite or probable disease. Bulk CD8+ and CD4+ T cells were purified by magnetic negative isolation, whereas CD8+ TEMRA cells were enriched by FACS. Blood was collected in EDTA tubes and processed within 24 hours, with PBMCs isolated through density gradient centrifugation. PBMCs destined for TCR sequencing were cryopreserved in liquid nitrogen and later thawed in a 37 °C water bath. A purity of at least 90% was achieved for sorted or isolated CD4+, CD8+ and CD8+ TEMRA cells.

RNA was extracted with the RNeasy kit and roughly 0.45 to 1 ug was reverse transcribed using random hexamers. TCR beta CDR3 regions were amplified with the immunoSEQ multiplex PCR assay covering 54 Vbeta and 13 Jbeta segments. PCR amplification bias was corrected using a synthetic template baseline for primer optimization and computational correction. The original methods were these. Reads were annotated to V, D and J genes per IMGT and analyzed with immunoSEQ Analyzer, keeping only productive sequences. To calculate clonality, Shannon entropy was normalized by log2 of the number of productive unique sequences and then subtracted from one. For each patient and control, public and private clones were evaluated within the 100 most prevalent clones. Susac-specific clones were defined as absent from healthy and MS cohorts, about 1,100 published viral clones and other ImmuneACCESS disease sequences. TCRdb reran the public reads through fastp at Q25 and MiXCR, keeping productive beta chains. Rows matching on CDR3 protein sequence are summarized as one entry with the most common DNA and genes. Clone size and V and J calls follow TCRdb, not the original study. Present in this sample are about 140,000 distinct CDR3 sequences, more than 90% of which were seen just once. Over 0.065% of the sample goes to the ten largest clones.

With regard to this clonotype: Its antigen is not yet known. No base quality information exists; no much larger clone differs at one position.

Sequencing used CD4+ T cells from PBMCs. The rearranged chain carries TRBV18 and TRBJ2-7, and 7 junction bases match TRBD1. This sequence originates from a human donor with Susac syndrome. The nucleotide sequence is given as TGTGCCAGCTCACCAGCGGGTCCGGGACAGAAGACGACGCAGTACTTC. This translates into CASSPAGPGQKTTQYF.